This is a list of T cell receptor beta chains from one sample in a study of Graves' ophthalmopathy and Graves' hyperthyroidism. TCRdb analysed the multiplex PCR reads with MiXCR anew, one entry per CDR3 protein. Counted here are a few hundred thousand distinct CDR3 sequences, roughly 14% occurring once; the ten biggest clones make up roughly 7%. The sample was peripheral blood. The source is a woman aged 18-29 years with stable Graves' hyperthyroidism. Each CDR3 is given with its conserved first and last residue.

CDR3 length	V gene	J gene	CDR3 protein
15	TRBV12-3/TRBV12-4	TRBJ1-1	CASSQGLGSVTEAFF
16	TRBV3-1	TRBJ1-2	CASSQEWGASRNGYTF
16	TRBV19	TRBJ1-3	CASTLGQGTSGNTIYF
15	TRBV18	TRBJ2-7	CASSPPGRGSYEQYF
16	TRBV12-3/TRBV12-4	TRBJ2-7	CASSFRGHKKPYEQYF
13	TRBV20-1	TRBJ1-2	CSPYPGTGYGYTF
12	TRBV2	TRBJ1-2	CARGDSRYGYTF
14	TRBV6-1	TRBJ2-5	CASSETGGVGKQYF
14	TRBV28	TRBJ2-7	CATLSPGGVYEQYF
14	TRBV7-9	TRBJ2-7	CASSLQGLWDEQYF
16	TRBV7-8	TRBJ2-5	CASSLVQTSWEETQYF
14	TRBV19	TRBJ1-5	CASSIDGEAQPQHF
17	TRBV24-1	TRBJ2-2	CATSDFKGASDLGELFF
15	TRBV4-3	TRBJ1-2	CASSHHPGRAGGYTF
11	TRBV6-5	TRBJ2-7	CASSYDFEQYF
15	TRBV15	TRBJ2-2	CATSRGDRDGGELFF
13	TRBV10-2	TRBJ2-5	CASSVGHQETQYF
16	TRBV6-2/TRBV6-3	TRBJ1-6	CASSPQEGLNNSPLHF
14	TRBV19	TRBJ1-5	CASCRGGGNQPQHF
15	TRBV12-3/TRBV12-4	TRBJ2-5	CASSLGRALQETQYF
14	TRBV12-3/TRBV12-4	TRBJ1-2	CASSIFGGTYGYTF
14	TRBV20-1	TRBJ2-5	CSVRAGRDQETQYF
17	TRBV15	TRBJ1-5	CATSRDKQAASNQPQHF
14	TRBV6-2/TRBV6-3	TRBJ2-7	CASSYGAASYEQYF
17	TRBV5-1	TRBJ1-1	CASSLAGFEVLNTEAFF
12	TRBV12-3/TRBV12-4	TRBJ1-1	CASSEGQSEAFF
12	TRBV7-2	TRBJ1-6	CASSLSESPLHF
15	TRBV14	TRBJ1-1	CASSQITGGNTEAFF
14	TRBV6-2/TRBV6-3	TRBJ1-2	CASSYSIAGTGYTF
15	TRBV15	TRBJ1-1	CATSRDRSGGSEAFF
11	TRBV19	TRBJ1-2	CSTLTGLGYTF
15	TRBV4-2	TRBJ2-2	CASSQDQGAAGELFF
16	TRBV18	TRBJ1-1	CASSPGSGTGWTEAFF
13	TRBV2	TRBJ2-2	CASGQGTAGELFF
17	TRBV12-3/TRBV12-4	TRBJ1-1	CASRQRDNRNRNTEAFF
14	TRBV27	TRBJ1-1	CASSWFRDRGRTFF
14	TRBV20-1	TRBJ1-2	CSAREGDKYYGYTF
11	TRBV19	TRBJ2-5	CASGSQETQYF
14	TRBV5-1	TRBJ1-6	CASSLDRADSPLHF
16	TRBV15	TRBJ2-7	CATSRDLPGANYEQYF